This record concerns one T cell receptor beta chain sequence. The CDR3 runs to 16 residues. V shed 4 bases, J shed 0 bases, and the junction held 4 bases outside the gene matches. Germline V gene sequence: CDR1 LGHDT, CDR2 YNNKEL (reference sequence). Original processing notes: Estimates of nucleated cell counts were drawn from the amplification of reference gene primers. Profiling relied on immunoSEQ multiplex PCR, and the TCRdb table lists in-frame clones only, not all of them. V, J and clone size derive from that table, while D and trimming were established from the DNA sequence. The sample lists under 75,000 clones, about 75% seen once, with approximately 55% in the top ten. This sample was taken from a study of blood T cell repertoires in COVID-19.

V is TRBV3-1 (or the pseudogene TRBV3-2) and J is TRBJ1-3; 9 bases line up with TRBD1. Sequencing input: peripheral blood. This clonotype was sampled from a woman older than 75 with acute or convalescent COVID-19. CDR3 DNA: TGTGCCAGCAGCCGGACAGGGGACCCCTCTGGAAACACCATATATTTT. Translated: CASSRTGDPSGNTIYF.